These 16 T cell receptor beta chains originate from one sample sequenced in a study of T cell responses to AZD1222 COVID-19 vaccine. This table comes from immunoSEQ multiplex PCR, and its TCRdb copy is limited to in-frame clones, with some not included. Among about 150,000 clones listed, 87% were seen once. Sample: peripheral blood, taken 28 days after the second AZD1222 dose. All receptors derive from an adult who received the AZD1222 COVID-19 vaccine.

This chain links TRBV19 with TRBJ2-7; D possibly corresponds to TRBD2 (5 bases). This CDR3 contains 12 residues. Germline V gene lookup returns CDR1 LNHDA and CDR2 SQIVND (reference sequence). With 8 bases removed from V and 3 bases from J, the gap between germline ends came to 11 bases. Here the CDR3 DNA reads TGTGCCAGTGCGGGTAGAGGCTACGAGCAGTACTTC. This sequence encodes CASAGRGYEQYF.

The genes are TRBV15 and TRBJ2-3, with 8 bases aligning to TRBD2. CDR1 is LNHNV, CDR2 YYDKDF, per germline (reference sequence). The length of the CDR3 is 17 residues. V lost 3 bases to trimming and J lost 2 bases; unmatched junction nucleotides: 10. CDR3 coding DNA: TGTGCCACCAGCAGGCCGCGGCGCGGGAGGAACACAGATACGCAGTATTTT. As protein: CATSRPRRGRNTDTQYF.

This rearrangement joins TRBV9 to TRBJ2-6; 8 positions match TRBD2. This CDR3 is built from 16 residues. The V gene's germline CDR1 is SGDLS and CDR2 YYNGEE. V was pared by 3 bases and J by 2 bases, with 4 bases of the junction left unmatched. CDR3 region: CASSGLARTGANVLTF. DNA for the CDR3: TGTGCCAGCAGCGGACTAGCGAGGACTGGGGCCAACGTCCTGACTTTC.

This clone turned up a few times. V gene TRBV28 combines with J gene TRBJ2-7; TRBD1 matches 7 bases. Looked up from germline, CDR1 is MDHEN and CDR2 is SYDVKM. CDR3 size: 16 residues. Losses at the gene ends were 5 bases for V and 0 bases for J; bases not matched to a gene: 10. The CDR3 sequence: CASSPLGQASSYEQYF. Here the CDR3 DNA reads TGTGCCAGCAGTCCCTTAGGACAGGCGAGCTCCTACGAGCAGTACTTC.

Comments on this clone: The germline gene is not matched at one end of the junction; a read error may be the cause. V and J are TRBV28 and TRBJ2-5; 8 bases fit TRBD1. Germline CDR1 MDHEN, CDR2 SYDVKM. The CDR3 consists of 13 residues. CDR3 sequence reads: CASSLLAQGATNF. The CDR3 DNA reads as TGTGCCAGCAGTTTATTGGCGCAGGGGGCAACCAACTTC.

CDR3 loop: CASRRPWGKTDTQYF. The CDR3 nucleotides read TGTGCCAGCAGAAGACCTTGGGGGAAGACAGATACGCAGTATTTT. The J gene is TRBJ2-3, the V gene TRBV21-1. TRBV21-1 is labeled a pseudogene. The CDR3 covers 15 residues.

This sequence joins TRBV19 and TRBJ1-5, with D perhaps TRBD1 (6 bases). The CDR3 sequence is 16 residues long. The V gene's germline CDR1 is LNHDA and CDR2 SQIVND (reference sequence). The V and J ends lost 1 base and 6 bases respectively, with 16 bases between them. The CDR3 sequence is CASSIARGPAVQPQHF. For the CDR3, the DNA is TGTGCCAGTAGTATAGCGCGGGGGCCCGCTGTTCAGCCCCAGCATTTT.

This clone has only one observation. J is TRBJ2-1 and V is TRBV6-1; 15 bases fit TRBD2. V lost 3 bases to trimming and J lost 10 bases; unmatched junction nucleotides: 7. The CDR3 is 16 amino acids. Germline V gene data show CDR1 as MNHNS and CDR2 as SASEGT. CDR3 nucleotide sequence: TGTGCCAGCAGTGACTTGGGACTAGCGGGAGGTAAGGAGCAGTTCTTC. Translating gives CASSDLGLAGGKEQFF.

The chain joins TRBV5-1 to TRBJ2-3; 7 positions match TRBD1. Germline CDR1 SGHRS, CDR2 YFSETQ. The CDR3 contains 15 residues. V lost 1 base and J lost 2; bases outside the gene matches: 4. Written as DNA, the CDR3 is TGCGCCAGCAGCTTGATGGACAGGCTCACAGATACGCAGTATTTT. This codes for CASSLMDRLTDTQYF.

V is TRBV28 and J is TRBJ1-5, with no clear D. This CDR3 is built from 16 residues. In germline, CDR1 is MDHEN, CDR2 SYDVKM. Between the trimmed V and J ends, which lost 5 bases and 3 bases, there was a span of 17 bases. CDR3 nucleotide sequence: TGTGCCAGCAGTCCTACCCCTGACGCAAACAATCAGCCCCAGCATTTT. Amino acid sequence: CASSPTPDANNQPQHF.

This clone was detected once. DNA of the CDR3: TGTGCCAGCAGTTCCCCAGGGGGCGGGCAGTTCTTC. Protein product: CASSSPGGGQFF. The V and J genes are TRBV27 and TRBJ2-1; 8 bases map to TRBD1. This CDR3 is 12 amino acids long. Trimming at V came to 4 bases and at J to 12 bases, leaving 5 bases not matched to a gene. Germline V gives CDR1 MNHEY, CDR2 SMNVEV (reference sequence).

This clone occurred a few times. The CDR3 sequence: CASSQESTEIQPQHF. In nucleotides, the CDR3 is TGCGCCAGCAGCCAAGAAAGCACCGAAATACAGCCCCAGCATTTT. The J gene is TRBJ1-5, the V gene TRBV4-1; D remains ambiguous. CDR3 length: 15 amino acids. Per germline, CDR1 MGHRA and CDR2 YSYEKL. With 0 bases removed from V and 7 bases from J, the gap between germline ends came to 13 bases.

This chain connects TRBV28 to TRBJ1-5; 7 bases map to TRBD1. The junction had 10 bases not matched to a gene; V was cut back by 8 bases and J by 6 bases. The length of the CDR3 is 14 residues. CDR1 and CDR2 (germline): MDHEN, SYDVKM. The CDR3 spells CASELKGAAQPQHF. The CDR3 region has the DNA TGTGCCAGCGAATTGAAGGGGGCGGCTCAGCCCCAGCATTTT.

The chain combines TRBV21-1 with TRBJ1-1. TRBV21-1 is a pseudogene segment. The CDR3 has 15 residues. DNA of the CDR3: TGTGCCAGCAGCAAAGAGGACGGGGGGAACACTGAAGCTTTCTTT. Translation gives CASSKEDGGNTEAFF.

V and J are TRBV30 and TRBJ2-5; D assignment may be TRBD1 or TRBD2 (5 bases each). The germline V and J ends were trimmed by 5 bases and 7 bases, with 14 bases remaining between them. The length of the CDR3 is 12 residues. From germline, CDR1 is GTSNPN and CDR2 SVGIG (reference sequence). The CDR3, as DNA: TGTGCCTGGGACGACAGCCGGGGGACCCAGTACTTC. As protein: CAWDDSRGTQYF.

V gene TRBV2 combines with J gene TRBJ1-5, with D unclear. The V and J ends lost 7 bases and 0 bases respectively, with 7 bases between them. Germline V gene sequence: CDR1 SNHLY, CDR2 FYNNEI. This CDR3 has 13 residues. The CDR3 loop is CASKGDSNQPQHF. DNA of the CDR3: TGTGCCAGCAAGGGAGATAGCAATCAGCCCCAGCATTTT.